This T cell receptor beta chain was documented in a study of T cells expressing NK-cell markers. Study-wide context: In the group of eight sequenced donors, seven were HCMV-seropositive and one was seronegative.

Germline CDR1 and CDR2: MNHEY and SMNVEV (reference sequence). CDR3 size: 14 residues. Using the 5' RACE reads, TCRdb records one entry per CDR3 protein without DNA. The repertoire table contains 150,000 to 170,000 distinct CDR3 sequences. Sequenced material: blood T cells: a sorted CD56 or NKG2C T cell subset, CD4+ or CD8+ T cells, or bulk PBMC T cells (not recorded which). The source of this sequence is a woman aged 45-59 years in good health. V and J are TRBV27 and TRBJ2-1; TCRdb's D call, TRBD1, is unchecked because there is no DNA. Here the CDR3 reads CASSSGAHYNEQFF.